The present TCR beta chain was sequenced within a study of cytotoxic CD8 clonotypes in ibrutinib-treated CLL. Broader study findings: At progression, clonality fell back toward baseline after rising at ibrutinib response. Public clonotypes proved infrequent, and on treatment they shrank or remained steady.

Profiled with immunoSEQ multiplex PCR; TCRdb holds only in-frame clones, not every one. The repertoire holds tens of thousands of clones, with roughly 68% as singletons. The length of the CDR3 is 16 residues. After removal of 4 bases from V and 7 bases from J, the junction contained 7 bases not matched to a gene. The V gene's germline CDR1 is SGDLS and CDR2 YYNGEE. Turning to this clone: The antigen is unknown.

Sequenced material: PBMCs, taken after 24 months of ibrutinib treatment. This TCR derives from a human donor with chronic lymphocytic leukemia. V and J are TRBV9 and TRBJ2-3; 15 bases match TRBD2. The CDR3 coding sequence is TGTGCCAGCAGCTCAGGACTAGCGGGGGGGCAGAATACGCAGTATTTT. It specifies CASSSGLAGGQNTQYF.